These 7 T cell receptor beta chains came from one sample sequenced in a study of blood T cell repertoires in COVID-19. TCRdb's table, derived via immunoSEQ multiplex PCR, lists solely in-frame clones and lacks some. The table records around 100,000 clones, over 80% of them present only once. Sample: peripheral blood. Receptor source: a human donor with active COVID-19. The donor label of this sample is uncertain.

This chain connects TRBV18 to TRBJ1-3; D gene ambiguous. V shed 2 bases and J shed 0 bases, with 11 bases lying between them. This CDR3 spans 16 amino acids. Per the germline V gene, CDR1 is KGHSH and CDR2 is LQKENI. The CDR3 loop is CASSPIEGGSGNTIYF. The CDR3 coding sequence is TGTGCCAGCTCACCAATTGAGGGCGGCTCTGGAAACACCATATATTTT.

The sample holds one count of this clone. The chain combines TRBV5-6 with TRBJ2-1, with a tentative D call TRBD2 (6 bases). The CDR3 is made up of 13 amino acids. The V end was cut by 0 bases, the J end by 8 bases, with 9 bases between. Germline V gene lookup returns CDR1 SGHDT and CDR2 YYEEEE. DNA of the CDR3: TGTGCCAGCAGCTTGGGACTAGTCTATGAGCAGTTCTTC. Translating gives CASSLGLVYEQFF.

The gene calls are TRBV4-2 and TRBJ1-6; maybe TRBD1 (5 bases). CDR3 length: 17 amino acids. The V end lost 0 bases, the J end lost 10 bases, and 19 bases lay between the germline ends. Looked up from germline, CDR1 is LGHNA and CDR2 is YNFKEQ. The CDR3 spells CASSQDPPGEVGSPLHF. The CDR3 bases are TGTGCCAGCAGCCAAGATCCCCCGGGGGAGGTGGGGTCACCCCTCCACTTT.

The table lists this clone with a count of one. The CDR3 here is CASSLEPPIRSNEQFF. The DNA for the CDR3 is TGTGCCAGCAGCTTGGAGCCCCCAATTAGGAGCAATGAGCAGTTCTTC. The J gene is TRBJ2-1, the V gene TRBV5-4; no firm D call. Trimming removed 0 bases at V and 6 bases at J, with 16 bases between. There are 16 residues in the CDR3. Germline V lookup: CDR1 SGHNT, CDR2 YYREEE (reference sequence). Supplemented by reference TRBV5-4 and TRBJ2-1, the full variable domain reads ETGVTQSPTHLIKTRGQQVTLRCSSQSGHNTVSWYQQALGQGPQFIFQYYREEENGRGNFPPRFSGLQFPNYSSELNVNALELDDSALYLCASSLEPPIRSNEQFFGPGTRLTVL.

The chain joins TRBV27 to TRBJ2-7; TRBD2 matches at 8 bases. The CDR3 loop spans 15 amino acids. Germline values: CDR1 MNHEY, CDR2 SMNVEV (reference sequence). The trim removed 0 bases at V and 6 bases at J, leaving 7 bases unmatched. DNA for the CDR3: TGTGCCAGCAGTTTATCCACGGGGGGGCTTATCGAGCAGTACTTC. It yields the protein CASSLSTGGLIEQYF.

The chain links TRBV11-3 to TRBJ2-1; 12 bases are shared with TRBD2. The junction had 2 bases not matched to a gene; V was cut back by 4 bases and J by 10 bases. This CDR3 is 13 amino acids long. Germline CDR1 is SGHNT and CDR2 is YENEEA. CDR3 sequence (DNA): TGTGCCAGCAGCTGGGGGACTAGCGGGGAGCAGTTCTTC. Protein sequence: CASSWGTSGEQFF.

J is TRBJ2-5 and V is TRBV7-2; possible D gene TRBD1, 5 bases. Germline V lookup: CDR1 SGHTA, CDR2 FQGNSA. The CDR3 is 14 residues long. V was shortened by 1 base and J by 5 bases, with 11 bases between the two germline ends. The CDR3 sequence: CASSLVGVGETQYF. The CDR3 DNA follows: TGTGCCAGCAGCTTAGTAGGGGTGGGGGAGACCCAGTACTTC.